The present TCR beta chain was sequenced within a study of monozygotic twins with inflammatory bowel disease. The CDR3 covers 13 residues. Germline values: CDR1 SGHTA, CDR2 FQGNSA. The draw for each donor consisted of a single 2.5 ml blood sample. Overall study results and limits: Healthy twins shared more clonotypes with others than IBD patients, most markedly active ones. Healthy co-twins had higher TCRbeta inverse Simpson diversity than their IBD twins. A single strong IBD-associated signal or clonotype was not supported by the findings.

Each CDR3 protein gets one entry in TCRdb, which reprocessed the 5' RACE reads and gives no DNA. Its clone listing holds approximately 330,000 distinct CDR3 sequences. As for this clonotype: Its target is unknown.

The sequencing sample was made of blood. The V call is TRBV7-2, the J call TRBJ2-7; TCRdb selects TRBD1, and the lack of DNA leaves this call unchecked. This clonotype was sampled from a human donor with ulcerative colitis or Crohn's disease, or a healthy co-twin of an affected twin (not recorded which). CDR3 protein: CASSFQGAREQYF.